These 10 T cell receptor beta chains were sequenced from one sample in a study of blood T cell repertoires in COVID-19. Repertoires were generated with immunoSEQ multiplex PCR, while TCRdb's copy carries only in-frame clones and drops some. This sample has about 160,000 clones, with around 84% found just once. The sequenced material came from peripheral blood. The receptors stem from a man aged 45-60 years with active or convalescent COVID-19.

V and J are TRBV5-1 and TRBJ1-3, with D possibly matching TRBD1 (5 bases). The ends were cut back, 4 bases at V and 5 bases at J, with 16 bases in the middle. CDR1 SGHRS and CDR2 YFSETQ come from the germline V gene. CDR3 length equals 15 residues. The CDR3: CASSKTEARRNTIYF. DNA of the CDR3: TGCGCCAGCAGCAAGACAGAGGCGCGCCGAAACACCATATATTTT.

V is TRBV7-6 and J is TRBJ2-3; weak D call: TRBD2 (6 bases). From germline, CDR1 is SGHVS and CDR2 FNYEAQ. The CDR3 length is 18 residues. V dropped 2 bases and J dropped 0 bases, with 18 bases sitting between them. CDR3 residues: CASSLFARSGPSTDTQYF. CDR3 nucleotide sequence: TGTGCCAGCAGCTTATTTGCGCGTAGCGGCCCTAGCACAGATACGCAGTATTTT.

The CDR3, as DNA: TGTGCCAGCATCCTTGAGGGAAGGGTCAGATTTCGACCTAACTATGGCTACACCTTC. Translating it yields CASILEGRVRFRPNYGYTF. The gene calls are TRBV5-8 and TRBJ1-2; no clear D. Trimming shortened V by 6 bases and J by 0 bases, and 27 bases separated the two germline ends. Germline-derived CDR1 and CDR2 are SGHTS and YDEGEE. CDR3 size: 19 residues.

The J gene is TRBJ1-1, the V gene TRBV5-1; no clear D. The CDR3 runs 15 residues. V lost 0 bases and J lost 1, with 10 bases in between. Looked up from germline, CDR1 is SGHRS and CDR2 is YFSETQ. The CDR3: CASSLGEGWNTEAFF. In DNA, the CDR3 is TGCGCCAGCAGCTTGGGGGAGGGTTGGAACACTGAAGCTTTCTTT.

The gene calls are TRBV28 and TRBJ1-3; D perhaps matches TRBD1 (5 bases). Germline CDR1 MDHEN, CDR2 SYDVKM. The CDR3 has 14 amino acids. V lost 5 bases and J lost 0, with 8 bases in between. Here the CDR3 reads CASSVTGSGNTIYF. The CDR3 DNA sequence: TGTGCCAGCAGTGTCACAGGCTCTGGAAACACCATATATTTT. Based on the CDR3 plus reference TRBV28 and TRBJ1-3, the full variable domain is DVKVTQSSRYLVKRTGEKVFLECVQDMDHENMFWYRQDPGLGLRLIYFSYDVKMKEKGDIPEGYSVSREKKERFSLILESASTNQTSMYLCASSVTGSGNTIYFGEGSWLTVV.

The rearrangement uses TRBV3-1 (or the pseudogene TRBV3-2) and TRBJ2-5, with D tentatively TRBD1 (5 bases). Germline V gene data show CDR1 as LGHDT and CDR2 as YNNKEL (reference sequence). The CDR3 length is 14 residues. V was trimmed by 2 bases and J by 4 bases, leaving 11 bases between them. CDR3 protein: CASSQMAGRETQYF. The CDR3 DNA sequence: TGTGCCAGCAGCCAAATGGCAGGGCGAGAGACCCAGTACTTC.

This clone was observed once. The rearrangement uses TRBV12-5 and TRBJ1-1; 7 nucleotides align to TRBD1. The CDR3 contains 16 residues. The germline V gene encodes CDR1 LGHNT and CDR2 FRNRAP. V lost 1 base to trimming and J lost 1 base; unmatched junction nucleotides: 6. DNA for the CDR3: TGTGCTAGTGGTTTGGCCTCAGGGGGAGGGAACACTGAAGCTTTCTTT. Protein: CASGLASGGGNTEAFF.

This chain links TRBV9 with TRBJ2-2; TRBD1 agrees at 7 bases. V was pared by 6 bases and J by 5 bases, with 7 bases of the junction left unmatched. Germline CDR1 and CDR2: SGDLS and YYNGEE. This CDR3 is 14 amino acids long. The CDR3 loop is CASTPTGWTGELFF. The CDR3 DNA reads as TGTGCCAGCACCCCGACAGGGTGGACCGGGGAGCTGTTTTTT.

CDR3 nucleotides: TGCAGTTCCTACAGGGAAAAATCCCTCCACTTT. This encodes CSSYREKSLHF. V gene TRBV20-1 combines with J gene TRBJ1-6; tentatively, D is TRBD1 (6 bases). Germline V gives CDR1 DFQATT, CDR2 SNEGSKA (reference sequence). CDR3 length: 11 residues. Trimming left V 8 bases short and J 14 bases short, with 16 bases between.

The rearrangement uses TRBV4-3 and TRBJ1-5; D unclear. Germline V gene lookup returns CDR1 LGHNA and CDR2 YSLEER. V was cut by 0 bases and J by 4 bases, with 13 bases left in between. This CDR3 is built from 16 residues. Here the CDR3 reads CASSQDRFERNQPQHF. Written as DNA, the CDR3 is TGCGCCAGCAGCCAAGATCGATTCGAGAGGAATCAGCCCCAGCATTTT.